This TCR beta chain was recorded in a study of cytomegalovirus exposure and HLA in healthy donors (dated by TCRdb to 2017 to 2019). About the study as a whole: An earlier analysis of approximately 640 of the donors reported more than 250 Gb of sequence data and 117 million unique TCR beta sequences from about 200 million T cells. About 280 gigabases of sequencing data and 75 million to 85 million unique TCR sequences made up an early release that covered some 640 HLA-typed donors. Of the approximately 400 genotyped donors, about 80% fell in the genetic ancestry cluster associated with self-reported Caucasian donors. The study was designed to test whether signatures of past pathogen exposure could be identified by cataloging public T cell receptors. The study profiled the T cell repertoires of fewer than 850 subjects by immunosequencing and related them to cytomegalovirus serostatus. A separate validation cohort of more than 100 different subjects was used in addition to the 666-subject first cohort. To predict cytomegalovirus infection status, the study combined high-throughput TCR immunosequencing, statistical association of individual TCRs with disease status, and machine learning. A later analysis re-examined previously published TCR beta repertoires from several hundred donors and added high-resolution HLA genotyping to investigate patterns of TCR occurrence. Rather than using new phenotypic data, the later analysis identified candidate immune exposures from TCR beta sequences and from how often those sequences occurred across donors. An earlier analysis of 500 to 650 of the donors applied high-throughput TCR beta sequencing to assess whether each TCR beta V gene segment acted as functional or pseudogenic. Donor age, sex, ethnicity and CMV serostatus were collected together with the repertoire data. A later genetic analysis took genome-wide SNP genotypes for 398 of the 666 donors and used that subset as a discovery cohort. Every discovery cohort repertoire had been produced on one sequencing platform. HLA typing included class I and class II loci at four-digit resolution. Typing coverage differed by locus: A, B, C, DRB1 and DQB1 were typed in about 620-630 donors, DQA1 in around 500, DPA1 in roughly 590, and DPB1 in just under 480. Roughly five DR-DQ haplotypes were handled as single units for association and clustering because linkage in the cohort was strong. Among approximately 370 genotyped donors of the cohort, an average of about 220,000 unique TCR beta nucleotide sequences was sequenced per donor, of which about 18% were non-productive.

The CDR3 goes from the cysteine to the phenylalanine over 12 residues. CDR3 DNA only is kept here, 36 bases in frame from base 1. The germline V gene (reference sequence) specifies SEHNR as CDR1 and FQNEAQ as CDR2. The trim is 5 bases for V and 5 bases for J, with a gap of 7 bases between the germline ends. In total, fewer than 750 healthy bone marrow donors made up the cohort. Cohort members were all nominally healthy when sampled, although unrecorded immune exposures were likely present. The donor was CMV seronegative and was included in the group of under 450 seronegative cohort members. A peripheral blood sample was collected from each donor, and TCR beta sequencing was performed on peripheral blood mononuclear cells. The Qiagen DNeasy Blood Extraction Kit was used to extract genomic DNA from the blood cell samples. Receptor amplification or capture employed the immunoSEQ multiplex PCR assay. For the multiplex PCR, a mixture combining 60 forward primers for TCR Vbeta segments and 13 reverse primers for TCR Jbeta segments was used. Amplification of the CDR3 region of rearranged TCR beta genes was performed with a multiplex PCR assay on genomic DNA. The Illumina HiSeq System was used to sequence the amplified TCR beta libraries as 87-base-pair reads. The authors' pipeline ran thus. In a later analysis, tens of millions of unique TCR beta chains were counted across the 690 or so repertoires, and some 10 million of these chains were shared by at least two donors. Raw reads were error-corrected and collapsed into unique sequences by a nearest-neighbor algorithm in which closely related sequences were merged to remove PCR and sequencing errors. CDR3 sequences were aligned to IMGT reference sequences to assign V, D and J gene segments. For a sequence to be retained, at least a six-nucleotide match to both a V gene segment and a J gene segment was required. A rearrangement was called productive if the CDR3 had no stop codons and remained in frame with V and J, and every other rearrangement was called non-productive. CDR3 was defined according to IMGT convention as the region running from the second conserved V-encoded cysteine to the conserved J-encoded phenylalanine. Sequences without an unambiguous match to a single V gene segment were excluded from the earlier analysis of about 600 of the donors. In an earlier analysis of several hundred of the donors, V segments were called functional above 56.7% productive rearrangements and were called segregating when the between-donor standard deviation exceeded 5%. A statistical classification framework was built to diagnose cytomegalovirus status from the catalog of TCR beta chain sequences. V and J gene assignment, in a later analysis, came from comparing TCR nucleotide sequences with IMGT/GENE-DB human TR gene sequences. Using the TCRdist pipeline, a later analysis assigned CDR3 sequences along with most-parsimonious VDJ recombination scenarios. In a later analysis, each TCR beta chain was defined by its CDR3 amino acid sequence together with its V-gene family, and reads without a unique V-gene family were excluded. As a way to deal with suspected cross-contamination and a sequencing artifact, a later analysis dropped 450 to 700 nucleotide sequences that were highly shared and had low generation probability. For each public chain, a later analysis derived a clonal expansion index from normalized ranks of inferred template counts within each repertoire. Generation probabilities in a later analysis came from a VDJ recombination model fitted to out-of-frame rearrangements, and those results were checked against IGoR. In a later analysis, hypergeometric tests were used to score TCR-TCR, TCR-HLA and TCR-CMV co-occurrence, with a repertoire-size bias correction applied to TCR pairs. False discovery rates were estimated in a later analysis by permuting HLA or CMV assignments 20 times. In a later analysis, co-occurring TCRs were grouped using DBSCAN, with TCRdist sequence similarity added in when clustering inside HLA-allele-positive subsets. Repertoires with fewer than 30,000 or more than 120,000 public chains, plus five repertoires with anomalous nucleotide sharing, were excluded from co-occurrence clustering. TCRdb carries this immuneACCESS record with in-frame sequences only. Its versions omit some clonotypes, under half of them owing to an unresolved V gene in the studies checked, with the rest unexplained. The V and J calls and clone size come from that table; D and trimming were worked out from the DNA. Here the sample has just over 150,000 clones; roughly 80% occur a single time. The ten most abundant clones make up roughly 1.9% of the sample.

The count of this clone is one. Which antigen it targets is not known. Within one base of it there is no much larger clone, and no base qualities were kept. What the research found in general, with its limitations: Correlated functional status among segregating V segments might reflect linkage disequilibrium, but an unknown experimental factor could not be ruled out. A further reported finding was that TCR beta sequences accurately predicted the HLA-A and HLA-B alleles for most subjects in the first cohort. Compared with equally common non-associated chains, HLA-associated TCR beta chains in a later analysis were more clonally expanded and had lower generation probabilities. Across donors, most TCR sequences were observed very rarely, whereas some public TCRs were present in many individuals. Sequencing depth was assumed to be roughly uniform across donors in the presence/absence analyses, though that assumption may not hold. Only TCR beta chains were sequenced in this cohort, and the absence of alpha or paired-chain data limited detectable features. When HLA alleles, especially DR and DQ, strongly co-occurred, attributing TCR associations to individual alleles was difficult. Several of the top co-occurrence clusters appeared to be linked to parvovirus B19, influenza, CMV and Epstein-Barr virus, according to a later analysis. According to a later analysis, TCR association rates differed among HLA loci, with DRB1 alleles showing the most associated TCRs and HLA-C alleles showing the fewest. A cluster of highly shared sequence variants was judged likely to be a technical artifact of the sequencing pipeline. The authors suggested that the approach could potentially be generalized to other disease states and immunological phenotypes. An earlier analysis of approximately 590 of the donors showed that most TCR beta V segments appeared in productive rearrangements either about 90% or about 30% of the time, which broadly matched IMGT annotations. In the study, approximately 160 TCR beta chains were listed as associated with cytomegalovirus. Some IMGT-functional V segments, including TRBV6-2 and TRBV6-3, could not be distinguished by the 87-base-pair reads and were therefore excluded. Immune exposure information for the cohort was limited to CMV serostatus. Because counts were too low, under 20 rarely observed V segments, including chromosome 9 orphons, were left out of the earlier analysis of some 640 of the donors. Because HLA typing was missing for some donors at each locus, association tests included only the typed subset. An association between a missense DCLRE1C variant and V-gene and J-gene trimming of TCR beta chains was found in a later genetic analysis and replicated in an independent cohort. According to a later analysis, most CMV-associated TCR beta chains appeared to be HLA-restricted, and the HLA associations seemed to be driven largely by CMV exposure. In vitro tests confirmed that a few of the cytomegalovirus-associated TCR beta chains recognize cytomegalovirus antigens. In a later analysis, 15,000 to 20,000 TCR beta sequences were associated with specific HLA alleles at a false discovery rate of 0.05. The classifier was reported to diagnose cytomegalovirus status with high specificity and sensitivity in both the original and validation cohorts. A later genetic analysis reported fewer N-insertions in productive TCRs among donors in an Asian-associated ancestry cluster than the roughly 690-donor mean.

The TCR comes from a female donor in good health and CMV-seronegative. The sequence joins TRBV7-9 to TRBJ1-3; matching of 5 bases hints at TRBD1 as the D gene. Sequenced material: PBMCs. The nucleotide sequence reads as follows: TGTGCCAGCAGCCTGGACAGAAACACCATATATTTT. Translated, this is CASSLDRNTIYF.